The rows below give T cell receptor beta chains drawn from one sample of a study of blood T cell repertoires in COVID-19. Profiling relied on immunoSEQ multiplex PCR, and the TCRdb table lists in-frame clones only, not all of them. The table records a few hundred thousand clones, almost 90% of them present only once. The sample was PBMCs or T cells enriched from blood (not recorded which). These receptors came from a man aged 25-45 years who had been exposed to COVID-19. Both conserved end residues are part of each CDR3. Each record gives: clone size, V gene, D gene, J gene, CDR3 protein, CDR3 DNA. The D gene is left open where the match is weak. Size tells how often a clone was seen (once, few, many) or the class of an expanded clone, and some rows leave it out.

clone size: few
V gene: TRBV2
D gene: TRBD1
J gene: TRBJ2-7
CDR3 protein: CASGDSVAYEQYF
CDR3 DNA: TGTGCCAGCGGGGACAGCGTGGCCTACGAGCAGTACTTC

clone size: .
V gene: TRBV29-1
D gene: .
J gene: TRBJ1-1
CDR3 protein: CSVLRGNTEAFF
CDR3 DNA: TGCAGCGTTTTAAGGGGGAACACTGAAGCTTTCTTT

clone size: .
V gene: TRBV18
D gene: .
J gene: TRBJ1-1
CDR3 protein: CASSPGSGRQSLFF
CDR3 DNA: TGTGCCAGCTCACCGGGTTCAGGGAGGCAGAGTCTATTCTTT

clone size: .
V gene: TRBV5-1
D gene: TRBD2
J gene: TRBJ2-1
CDR3 protein: CASSLASGDNEQFF
CDR3 DNA: TGCGCCAGCAGCTTAGCTAGCGGGGACAATGAGCAGTTCTTC

clone size: .
V gene: TRBV4-2
D gene: TRBD1
J gene: TRBJ1-5
CDR3 protein: CASSQGTGTGGGQPQHF
CDR3 DNA: TGTGCCAGCAGCCAAGGAACCGGGACAGGGGGCGGTCAGCCCCAGCATTTT

clone size: .
V gene: TRBV29-1
D gene: .
J gene: TRBJ1-5
CDR3 protein: CSVDQGKNQPQHF
CDR3 DNA: TGCAGCGTTGACCAGGGAAAGAATCAGCCCCAGCATTTT

clone size: .
V gene: TRBV13
D gene: TRBD1
J gene: TRBJ2-5
CDR3 protein: CASSPPGTGERETQYF
CDR3 DNA: TGTGCCAGCAGCCCCCCCGGGACAGGGGAAAGGGAGACCCAGTACTTC

clone size: .
V gene: TRBV29-1
D gene: TRBD1
J gene: TRBJ1-1
CDR3 protein: CSVTGAGRNTEAFF
CDR3 DNA: TGCAGCGTGACAGGGGCCGGCAGGAACACTGAAGCTTTCTTT

clone size: .
V gene: TRBV3-1/TRBV3-2
D gene: TRBD1
J gene: TRBJ1-1
CDR3 protein: CASSRHRQGMNTEAFF
CDR3 DNA: TGTGCCAGCAGCCGCCACAGACAGGGGATGAACACTGAAGCTTTCTTT

clone size: .
V gene: TRBV5-6
D gene: .
J gene: TRBJ2-1
CDR3 protein: CASSLEPYRSRSEYNEQFF
CDR3 DNA: TGTGCCAGCAGCTTGGAGCCTTACAGGTCCCGTTCTGAATACAATGAGCAGTTCTTC

clone size: .
V gene: TRBV23-1
D gene: TRBD1
J gene: TRBJ2-3
CDR3 protein: CASSQPTGGQTDTQYF
CDR3 DNA: TGCGCCAGCAGTCAACCGACAGGGGGCCAGACAGATACGCAGTATTTT

clone size: .
V gene: TRBV6-5
D gene: .
J gene: TRBJ1-1
CDR3 protein: CASSIGRETFF
CDR3 DNA: TGTGCCAGCAGTATCGGGAGGGAAACTTTCTTT

clone size: .
V gene: TRBV7-6
D gene: .
J gene: TRBJ2-7
CDR3 protein: CASSLNPGDEQYF
CDR3 DNA: TGTGCCAGCAGCTTAAATCCCGGGGACGAGCAGTACTTC

clone size: once
V gene: TRBV4-2
D gene: TRBD1
J gene: TRBJ1-4
CDR3 protein: CASSQEFRAGQRATNEKLFF
CDR3 DNA: TGTGCCAGCAGCCAAGAGTTTAGGGCGGGACAGCGTGCAACTAATGAAAAACTGTTTTTT

clone size: .
V gene: TRBV4-1
D gene: .
J gene: TRBJ1-1
CDR3 protein: CASSQNRDYPTNEAFF
CDR3 DNA: TGCGCCAGCAGCCAGAACAGGGACTACCCAACTAATGAAGCTTTCTTT

clone size: .
V gene: TRBV6-5
D gene: .
J gene: TRBJ2-7
CDR3 protein: CASSYRDSYEQYF
CDR3 DNA: TGTGCCAGCAGTTACCGAGACAGCTACGAGCAGTACTTC

clone size: .
V gene: TRBV2
D gene: .
J gene: TRBJ2-7
CDR3 protein: CASSRGTYEQYF
CDR3 DNA: TGTGCCAGCAGCCGCGGGACCTACGAGCAGTACTTC

clone size: .
V gene: TRBV4-1
D gene: TRBD2
J gene: TRBJ2-1
CDR3 protein: CASSQLPSGTSGGRYRRRVF
CDR3 DNA: TGCGCCAGCAGCCAGTTACCCTCCGGGACTAGCGGGGGGCGGTACAGGAGAAGGGTCTTC

clone size: .
V gene: TRBV30
D gene: .
J gene: TRBJ1-6
CDR3 protein: CASAVERSSPLHF
CDR3 DNA: TGTGCCTCGGCAGTGGAGCGGAGTTCACCCCTCCACTTT

clone size: .
V gene: TRBV6-5
D gene: .
J gene: TRBJ1-1
CDR3 protein: CASGSADLNTEAFF
CDR3 DNA: TGTGCCAGCGGGTCGGCAGACTTGAACACTGAAGCTTTCTTT

clone size: .
V gene: TRBV21-1
D gene: .
J gene: TRBJ1-4
CDR3 protein: CASSKEAGEGNEKLFF
CDR3 DNA: TGTGCCAGCAGCAAAGAGGCAGGGGAAGGTAATGAAAAACTGTTTTTT

clone size: few
V gene: TRBV2
D gene: .
J gene: TRBJ1-5
CDR3 protein: CASSETGVNNQPQHF
CDR3 DNA: TGTGCCAGCAGTGAGACAGGTGTTAACAATCAGCCCCAGCATTTT

clone size: .
V gene: TRBV4-1
D gene: .
J gene: TRBJ2-4
CDR3 protein: CASSPLVERGRSNIQYF
CDR3 DNA: TGCGCCAGCAGCCCCCTCGTGGAGCGCGGAAGATCGAACATTCAGTACTTC

clone size: .
V gene: TRBV2
D gene: TRBD1
J gene: TRBJ2-1
CDR3 protein: CARAGTGGYNEQFF
CDR3 DNA: TGTGCCAGAGCCGGGACAGGGGGCTACAATGAGCAGTTCTTC

clone size: .
V gene: TRBV6-6
D gene: .
J gene: TRBJ2-7
CDR3 protein: CASSSRGGGYEQYF
CDR3 DNA: TGTGCCAGCAGTTCCCGAGGGGGGGGCTACGAGCAGTACTTC

clone size: .
V gene: TRBV5-1
D gene: TRBD1
J gene: TRBJ1-6
CDR3 protein: CASSRGQGGYNSPLHF
CDR3 DNA: TGCGCCAGCAGCAGGGGACAGGGCGGCTATAATTCACCCCTCCACTTT

clone size: .
V gene: TRBV3-1/TRBV3-2
D gene: .
J gene: TRBJ2-7
CDR3 protein: CASSQDLSSYEQYF
CDR3 DNA: TGTGCCAGCAGCCAAGACCTAAGCTCCTACGAGCAGTACTTC

clone size: .
V gene: TRBV7-2
D gene: .
J gene: TRBJ2-5
CDR3 protein: CASSAGLPTLEETQYF
CDR3 DNA: TGTGCCAGCAGCGCGGGACTGCCTACCCTCGAGGAGACCCAGTACTTC

clone size: .
V gene: TRBV29-1
D gene: TRBD1
J gene: TRBJ1-4
CDR3 protein: CSVNPGQGNEKLFF
CDR3 DNA: TGCAGCGTCAACCCGGGACAGGGGAATGAAAAACTGTTTTTT

clone size: .
V gene: TRBV4-1
D gene: TRBD1
J gene: TRBJ2-1
CDR3 protein: CASSQGPPGQGESEQFF
CDR3 DNA: TGCGCCAGCAGCCAAGGACCCCCGGGACAGGGGGAGTCTGAGCAGTTCTTC

clone size: .
V gene: TRBV21-1
D gene: .
J gene: TRBJ1-4
CDR3 protein: CASSKVRGRDEKLFF
CDR3 DNA: TGTGCCAGCAGCAAAGTTAGGGGGCGGGATGAAAAACTGTTTTTT

clone size: .
V gene: TRBV10-3
D gene: TRBD2
J gene: TRBJ2-1
CDR3 protein: CAILSGTRGGNEQFF
CDR3 DNA: TGTGCCATCCTTTCCGGGACTAGGGGTGGGAATGAGCAGTTCTTC

clone size: .
V gene: TRBV6-2/TRBV6-3
D gene: .
J gene: TRBJ1-5
CDR3 protein: CASSYWDPGVVVGQPQHF
CDR3 DNA: TGTGCCAGCAGTTACTGGGATCCAGGGGTTGTCGTGGGTCAGCCCCAGCATTTT

clone size: .
V gene: TRBV6-1
D gene: .
J gene: TRBJ2-7
CDR3 protein: CASSETGPYEQYF
CDR3 DNA: TGTGCCAGCAGTGAAACAGGGCCCTACGAGCAGTACTTC

clone size: .
V gene: TRBV9
D gene: TRBD1
J gene: TRBJ2-5
CDR3 protein: CASSASPTGGAGETQYF
CDR3 DNA: TGTGCCAGCAGCGCAAGCCCGACAGGGGGCGCGGGGGAGACCCAGTACTTC